The 3 T cell receptor beta chains listed next were all sequenced from one sample in a study of cytomegalovirus exposure and HLA in healthy donors. 60 Vbeta and 13 Jbeta primers were used in PCR. TCRdb keeps only in-frame clones here, not all; method: immunoSEQ multiplex PCR. The table shows around 120,000 clones, with about 75% occurring only once. The sample consisted of PBMCs. These receptors were taken from a man in his sixties in good health and CMV-seropositive.

In DNA form, the CDR3 reads TGCGCCAGCAGCTGGGGACAGGGAAATAACGAGCAGTACTTC. Translation: CASSWGQGNNEQYF. The chain uses TRBV5-1 and TRBJ2-7; 9 nucleotides align to TRBD1. Unmatched junction bases numbered 6, after V lost 3 bases and J lost 5 bases. CDR3 length: 14 residues. CDR1 is SGHRS, CDR2 YFSETQ, per germline.

The rearrangement uses TRBV7-2 and TRBJ1-5, with D maybe TRBD1 (5 bases). Trimming stripped 5 bases from V and 6 bases from J, with 14 bases between. CDR1 is SGHTA and CDR2 is FQGNSA in the germline V gene. The CDR3 runs to 14 residues. CDR3 nucleotides: TGTGCCAGCAGCCAGGGCGGGGAAAGTCAGCCCCAGCATTTT. Translated: CASSQGGESQPQHF.

This chain links TRBV5-1 with TRBJ2-7; 11 nucleotides line up with TRBD2. Looked up from germline, CDR1 is SGHRS and CDR2 is YFSETQ. This CDR3 has 15 residues. Trimming took 3 bases from V and 4 from J; bases not matched to a gene: 6. The CDR3 nucleotides read TGCGCCAGCAGCTGGGGACTAGCGGAGAAATACGAGCAGTACTTC. Protein sequence: CASSWGLAEKYEQYF.